This T cell receptor beta chain was recorded in a study of CD8 T cells in Susac syndrome. In the study overall: Within the sequenced Susac syndrome patient group, six exhibited active disease and roughly eight were in remission.

RNA was extracted with the RNeasy kit, and a quantity of roughly 0.5 to 1 ug was reverse transcribed using random hexamers. Amplification of TCR beta CDR3 by immunoSEQ multiplex PCR spanned 54 Vbeta and 13 Jbeta. TCRdb reprocessed the immunoSEQ multiplex PCR reads via MiXCR and lists one record per CDR3 protein. This sample carries 150,000 to 200,000 distinct CDR3 sequences, approximately 96% of them seen once, and the ten largest clones take approximately 0.098%. All included Susac syndrome patients satisfied recently defined diagnostic criteria for definite or probable disease. The source is a human donor with Susac syndrome. Sequenced material: CD4+ T cells from PBMCs.

The CDR3 DNA reads TGTGCCTGGAGTGTACAGTCTAGTCGTTGGGAGGGTGCCCAGTACTTC. This sequence encodes CAWSVQSSRWEGAQYF. The chain is built from TRBV30 and TRBJ2-5; 7 nucleotides match TRBD2. The CDR3 loop spans 16 amino acids. Germline CDR1 reads GTSNPN; CDR2 reads SVGIG (reference sequence). V shed 0 bases and J 9 bases; nucleotides not matched to a gene: 16.